The present T cell receptor (beta chain) was sequenced within a study of T cell responses to AZD1222 COVID-19 vaccine. This CDR3 comprises 12 residues. Trimming cost V 5 bases and J 8 bases, with 10 bases left between them. Per germline, CDR1 SGHVS and CDR2 FQNEAQ. TCRdb keeps only in-frame clones here, not all; method: immunoSEQ multiplex PCR. This sample has 65,000 to 75,000 clones, with approximately 90% found just once. This material consisted of peripheral blood, taken 28 days after the second dose of the MenACWY control vaccine. J is TRBJ2-1 and V is TRBV7-8; D ambiguous. The TCR comes from an adult who received the MenACWY meningococcal vaccine as a control. The CDR3 nucleotides read TGTGCCAGCAGCCCCGGACGGTATGAGCAGTTCTTC. It codes for CASSPGRYEQFF. The entire variable domain, with the rest obtained from reference TRBV7-8 and TRBJ2-1, is as follows: GAGVSQSPRYKVAKRGQDVALRCDPISGHVSLFWYQQALGQGPEFLTYFQNEAQLDKSGLPSDRFFAERPEGSVSTLKIQRTQQEDSAVYLCASSPGRYEQFFGPGTRLTVL.